Listed below are T cell receptor beta chains from one sample, sequenced in a study of T cells after yellow fever vaccination. TCRdb re-called the 5' RACE reads with MiXCR, one entry per CDR3 protein. The profile covers approximately 330,000 distinct CDR3 sequences, with 4.1% appearing a single time and 20% to 25% taken by the ten largest. Sequenced material: PBMCs, taken 5 days after the yellow fever booster vaccination. The source of these receptors is a man between 18 and 35 years old who received the YFV17D yellow fever vaccine. Each CDR3 is given with its conserved first and last residue. Each record gives: V gene, J gene, D gene, clone size, CDR3 protein, CDR3 DNA. The D gene is left open where the match is weak. The size of a clone is reported for some rows only, either as once, few or many, or as a class for expanded clones.

>TRBV12-3/TRBV12-4|TRBJ1-1|NA|few
CASSPRTKAFF
TGTGCCAGCAGTCCGCGGACCAAAGCTTTCTTT
>TRBV5-1|TRBJ2-2|TRBD2|many
CASSFSGGNTGELFF
TGCGCCAGCAGCTTTAGCGGGGGGAACACCGGGGAGCTGTTTTTT
>TRBV10-3|TRBJ2-5|NA|many
CAISESPREETQYF
TGTGCCATCAGTGAGTCGCCTAGGGAAGAGACCCAGTACTTC
>TRBV25-1|TRBJ1-2|NA|NA
CASSEWTGNYGYTF
TGTGCCAGCAGTGAATGGACGGGGAACTATGGCTACACCTTC
>TRBV4-1|TRBJ2-7|NA|few
CASSQVRQVPNEQYF
TGCGCCAGCAGCCAAGTACGGCAGGTGCCGAACGAGCAGTACTTC
>TRBV2|TRBJ1-2|NA|many
CASSEQGLNYGYTF
TGTGCCAGCAGTGAGCAGGGTCTTAACTATGGCTACACCTTC
>TRBV20-1|TRBJ2-2|NA|few
CSARDVRNGHTGELFF
TGCAGTGCTAGAGATGTGAGGAACGGTCACACCGGGGAGCTGTTTTTT
>TRBV5-1|TRBJ2-3|TRBD1|NA
CASSFGPTDRGPDTQYF
TGCGCCAGCAGCTTTGGCCCCACTGACAGGGGGCCCGATACGCAGTATTTT
>TRBV28|TRBJ1-2|NA|few
CASRSDGRSGGYTF
TGTGCCAGCAGATCAGACGGAAGATCGGGTGGCTACACCTTC
>TRBV4-1|TRBJ1-1|NA|few
CASSPTTDPRMNTEAFF
TGCGCCAGCAGCCCTACGACAGACCCTCGCATGAACACTGAAGCTTTCTTT
>TRBV6-5|TRBJ1-3|NA|few
CASSSQGFSGNTIYF
TGTGCCAGCAGTTCACAGGGTTTCAGTGGAAACACCATATATTTT
>TRBV28|TRBJ2-1|NA|many
CASSSQGGQQFF
TGTGCCAGCAGTTCTCAGGGGGGCCAGCAGTTCTTC
>TRBV6-5|TRBJ1-1|NA|NA
CASRPGLWNTEAFF
TGTGCCAGCAGGCCGGGACTGTGGAACACTGAAGCTTTCTTT
>TRBV6-5|TRBJ1-2|NA|few
CASSYARWNYGYTF
TGTGCCAGCAGTTACGCGAGGTGGAACTATGGCTACACCTTC
>TRBV21-1|TRBJ1-5|NA|NA
CASSKDPTAFNQPQHF
TGTGCCAGCAGCAAAGACCCGACAGCCTTCAATCAGCCCCAGCATTTT
>TRBV10-3|TRBJ2-2|NA|NA
CAISDGGFNTGELFF
TGTGCCATCAGTGATGGGGGCTTCAACACCGGGGAGCTGTTTTTT
>TRBV5-1|TRBJ1-1|TRBD1|many
CASRTYRQGRNTEAFF
TGCGCCAGCAGAACTTATAGACAGGGGCGGAACACTGAAGCTTTCTTT
>TRBV30|TRBJ1-3|NA|NA
CAWSTTFSGNTIYF
TGTGCCTGGAGCACGACATTTTCTGGAAACACCATATATTTT
>TRBV4-3|TRBJ1-2|TRBD1|NA
CASSQVSTGAYGYTF
TGCGCCAGCAGCCAAGTATCCACAGGGGCCTATGGCTACACCTTC
>TRBV7-3|TRBJ2-5|NA|NA
CASSLTWRDETQYF
TGTGCCAGCAGCTTAACTTGGCGGGACGAGACCCAGTACTTC
>TRBV27|TRBJ2-4|TRBD2|NA
CAIRTSGGAAKNIQYF
TGTGCCATCAGGACTAGCGGGGGGGCAGCCAAAAACATTCAGTACTTC
>TRBV2|TRBJ2-3|TRBD1|few
CASRGDRGLDTQYF
TGTGCCAGCAGGGGAGACAGGGGATTAGATACGCAGTATTTT
>TRBV28|TRBJ2-7|NA|NA
CASSSNQAVYEQYF
TGTGCCAGCAGCTCCAACCAGGCAGTCTACGAGCAGTACTTC
>TRBV5-1|TRBJ2-1|TRBD2|many
CASTLSGVSYNEQFF
TGCGCCAGCACCCTGAGCGGGGTCAGCTACAATGAGCAGTTCTTC
>TRBV29-1|TRBJ2-7|NA|few
CSVSKDSYEQYF
TGCAGCGTTAGTAAGGACTCCTACGAGCAGTACTTC
>TRBV5-1|TRBJ2-2|NA|few
CASSLERIEGGELFF
TGCGCCAGCAGCTTGGAACGGATCGAAGGGGGGGAGCTGTTTTTT
>TRBV4-1|TRBJ1-2|NA|many
CASSQVAGAGTHTF
TGCGCCAGCAGCCAAGTCGCAGGGGCAGGGACTCACACCTTC
>TRBV5-1|TRBJ2-3|NA|NA
CASSFPQGPGDTQYF
TGCGCCAGCAGCTTTCCCCAGGGTCCTGGAGATACGCAGTATTTT
>TRBV2|TRBJ1-5|NA|NA
CASSEGGEGLQPQHF
TGTGCCAGCAGTGAGGGCGGGGAGGGGTTGCAGCCCCAGCATTTT
>TRBV27|TRBJ2-6|TRBD1|NA
CASSPRPGQGWSGANVLTF
TGTGCCAGCAGTCCCAGACCGGGACAGGGGTGGTCTGGGGCCAACGTCCTGACTTTC
>TRBV9|TRBJ2-4|TRBD1|NA
CASSADRGRIQYF
TGTGCCAGCAGCGCCGACAGGGGTAGGATTCAGTACTTC
>TRBV11-3|TRBJ2-1|NA|NA
CASKLGDHDDEQFF
TGTGCCAGCAAATTAGGCGACCACGACGATGAGCAGTTCTTC
>TRBV5-1|TRBJ1-2|NA|many
CASSDSPQGGTGGYTF
TGCGCCAGCAGCGACTCGCCCCAGGGAGGGACTGGTGGCTACACCTTC
>TRBV6-5|TRBJ1-5|NA|many
CASSPLDSNQPQHF
TGTGCCAGCAGTCCTCTGGATAGCAATCAGCCCCAGCATTTT
>TRBV5-1|TRBJ1-1|NA|NA
CASSLAQGRSTEAFF
TGCGCCAGCAGCTTGGCCCAGGGACGGAGCACTGAAGCTTTCTTT